The source of this T cell receptor beta chain is a study of cytomegalovirus exposure and HLA in healthy donors. Study context: Around 77% of 398 genotyped donors fell in the Caucasian-associated ancestry cluster.

Amplification used 60 Vbeta primers and 13 Jbeta primers. The method was immunoSEQ multiplex PCR; TCRdb's version includes in-frame clones alone and lacks a portion of them. The data hold fewer than 80,000 clones, with around 80% observed a single time. CDR1 is LNHDA and CDR2 is SQIVND in the germline V gene (reference sequence). The CDR3 consists of 14 residues. Trimming removed 5 bases from V and 7 bases from J; junction bases left unmatched: 8. This clone was counted a single time. The antigen remains unidentified. Overall study results and limits: The authors later found TCR association rates varying by HLA locus, with DRB1 most and HLA-C fewest. What a later analysis showed was that several of the most significant clusters appeared linked to common viral pathogens.

The gene calls are TRBV19 and TRBJ1-5, with 7 bases lining up with TRBD1. The clonotype was recovered from a man under 40 in good health and CMV-seronegative. The sequenced material came from PBMCs. CDR3 DNA: TGTGCCAGTAGTGGCCGGGACAGCAGACAGCCCCAGCATTTT. Its translation: CASSGRDSRQPQHF.